This T cell receptor beta chain derives from a study of OX40 agonist ivuxolimab in advanced cancers. At the level of the study: A mean age of around 66 years, range roughly 20 to 85, was recorded, and 70% to 85% were male. Notes on the study in general: The study observed clonal expansion of CD4+ and CD8+ blood T cells by week 6 at 0.1 to 3.0 mg/kg.

The ends were cut back, 3 bases at V and 6 bases at J, with 9 bases in the middle. Germline V CDR1 and CDR2: LNHDA, SQIVND (reference sequence). The CDR3 runs 12 residues. Profiled with immunoSEQ multiplex PCR; TCRdb holds only in-frame clones, not every one. Of roughly 41,000 clones listed, 88% were seen once; the top ten hold roughly 56%. Note on this clone: Its antigen is as yet unknown.

This receptor was taken from an adult with an advanced solid tumor such as melanoma, head and neck, liver or kidney cancer. Sequencing was performed on CD4+ or CD8+ T cells sorted from blood, taken in a trial of the OX40 agonist ivuxolimab. The gene calls are TRBV19 and TRBJ2-7; D is unclear. This CDR3 reads CASSIPQGEQYF. DNA for the CDR3: TGTGCCAGTAGTATCCCTCAAGGCGAGCAGTACTTC.